Below are 28 T cell receptor beta chains sequenced from a single sample in a study of T cells in Graves' hyperthyroidism and ophthalmopathy. Researchers took RNA transcripts and amplified the TCR beta CDR3 regions from them. The HTBI set primed first-round TCR CDR3 RT-PCR. TCRdb reanalysed the multiplex PCR reads using MiXCR and keeps one entry per CDR3 protein. The repertoire includes 660,000 or so distinct CDR3 sequences, just under 45% of them detected once, and about 7% sits in the top ten. The sequenced material came from peripheral blood or thyroid tissue (not recorded which). These receptors came from an adult man with Graves' disease, either hyperthyroidism or ophthalmopathy (not recorded which).

In its sample, this clonotype was seen many times. V and J are TRBV7-9 and TRBJ1-5; D is undetermined. The CDR3 length is 15 residues. V was pared by 5 bases and J by 5 bases, with 16 bases between. The germline V gene has CDR1 SEHNR and CDR2 FQNEAQ (reference sequence). This CDR3 reads CASSQGGPAYQPQHF. CDR3 DNA sequence: TGTGCCAGCAGCCAAGGTGGGCCAGCGTATCAGCCCCAGCATTTT.

This clonotype was picked up many times. This chain joins TRBV24-1 and TRBJ1-2; D is possibly TRBD1 (6 bases). CDR3 length: 15 amino acids. The V end was cut by 4 bases, the J end by 4 bases, with 15 bases between. Germline V gene sequence: CDR1 KGHDR, CDR2 SFDVKD. The CDR3 sequence is CATSDGQSGGYGYTF. In DNA form, the CDR3 reads TGTGCCACCAGTGACGGACAGTCCGGGGGCTATGGCTACACCTTC.

Comment on this clonotype: With a much larger clone just one base away, this may be a read error. The rearrangement links TRBV2 to TRBJ2-2; D is undetermined. Germline CDR1 reads SNHLY; CDR2 reads FYNNEI. With 6 bases removed from V and 8 bases from J, the gap between germline ends came to 1 base. The length of the CDR3 is 9 residues. The chain's CDR3 is CASRGELFF. CDR3 coding DNA: TGTGCCAGCAGAGGGGAGCTGTTTTTT. Full variable domain (rest looked up from reference TRBV2 and TRBJ2-2): EPEVTQTPSHQVTQMGQEVILRCVPISNHLYFYWYRQILGQKVEFLVSFYNNEISEKSEIFDDQFSVERPDGSNFTLKIRSTKLEDSAMYFCASRGELFFGEGSRLTVL.

This clonotype turned up a few times. The chain links TRBV12-3 or TRBV12-4 to TRBJ1-5; the D gene is possibly TRBD1 (6 bases). Trimming took off 3 bases at V and 0 bases at J, with 12 bases between the two ends. CDR3 length: 16 amino acids. In nucleotides, the CDR3 is TGTGCCAGCAGTTTGGTGACAGGTCTTAGCAATCAGCCCCAGCATTTT. This translates into CASSLVTGLSNQPQHF.

This clonotype was counted once. The chain combines TRBV5-6 with TRBJ1-1; D might be TRBD1 (5 bases). The CDR3 contains 15 residues. Per germline, CDR1 SGHDT and CDR2 YYEEEE. With 4 bases removed from V and 1 base from J, the gap between germline ends came to 14 bases. CDR3 residues: CASSLLDSPNTEAFF. The CDR3 DNA is TGTGCCAGCAGCCTCCTCGACAGCCCGAACACTGAAGCTTTCTTT.

This clonotype showed up many times. The chain links TRBV29-1 to TRBJ2-7, with TRBD1 matching 8 bases. Germline V gene lookup returns CDR1 SQVTM and CDR2 ANQGSEA. Germline trimming cut 4 bases from V and 4 bases from J; bases unmatched to any gene: 3. CDR3 length equals 12 residues. CDR3 protein: CSVGTGSYEQYF. The CDR3 DNA follows: TGCAGCGTTGGGACAGGGTCTTACGAGCAGTACTTC.

On this clonotype: The junction does not match germline at one end; this may be a read error. The chain employs TRBV15 and TRBJ1-2; no clear D. Per the germline V gene, CDR1 is LNHNV and CDR2 is YYDKDF (reference sequence). The CDR3 is 15 residues long. The CDR3 coding sequence is TGTGCCGCCAGCAGCCCTGCCGGGTCCCCCTATGGCTACACCTTC. Translated, it gives CAASSPAGSPYGYTF. The variable domain in full, with the rest retrieved from reference TRBV15 and TRBJ1-2, is DAMVIQNPRYQVTQFGKPVTLSCSQTLNHNVMYWYQQKSSQAPKLLFHYYDKDFNNEADTPDNFQSRRPNTSFCFLDIRSPGLGDTAMYLCAASSPAGSPYGYTFGSGTRLTVV.

This chain joins TRBV6-4 and TRBJ1-3, with D maybe TRBD1 (5 bases). Germline assignment: CDR1 MRHNA and CDR2 SNTAGT. V was trimmed by 5 bases and J by 0 bases, leaving 11 bases between them. The CDR3 has 15 residues. The CDR3 DNA follows: TGTGCCAGCAGTTCGGGACGTAGCTCTGGAAACACCATATATTTT. Translated, it gives CASSSGRSSGNTIYF.

The chain joins TRBV25-1 to TRBJ1-2; D is perhaps TRBD1 (6 bases). Trimming left V 10 bases short and J 4 bases short, with 25 bases between. The CDR3 contains 16 residues. In germline, CDR1 is MGHDK, CDR2 SYGVNS. CDR3 in DNA: TGTGCCATCCGTGAAACCCACAGGGACGAGGGCTATGGCTACACCTTC. Protein: CAIRETHRDEGYGYTF.

As concerns this clonotype: One end of the junction fails to match germline, which may point to a read error. The genes are TRBV11-3 and TRBJ1-5; D not resolved. The CDR3 consists of 12 residues. Germline V gene data show CDR1 as SGHNT and CDR2 as YENEEA. The CDR3 spells CASSLANQTQHF. The CDR3 region has the DNA TGTGCCAGCAGCTTAGCCAATCAGACCCAGCATTTT.

The V gene is TRBV2, the J gene TRBJ2-7; D is perhaps TRBD2 (7 bases). V lost 4 bases and J lost 3, with 13 bases in between. The germline gives CDR1 SNHLY, CDR2 FYNNEI. This CDR3 comprises 14 residues. The CDR3 DNA reads as TGTGCCAGCAGTGTTAGGGGGGGACACTACGAGCAGTACTTC. Amino acid sequence: CASSVRGGHYEQYF.

This clonotype was recorded a few times. The chain links TRBV5-5 to TRBJ2-2; D is uncertain. Trimming stripped 4 bases from V and 4 bases from J, with 8 bases between. Germline values: CDR1 SGHKS, CDR2 YYEKEE (reference sequence). This CDR3 is built from 13 residues. CDR3 sequence reads: CASSPAPTGELFF. For the CDR3, the DNA is TGTGCCAGCAGCCCGGCCCCCACCGGGGAGCTGTTTTTT.

This clonotype was observed a few times. V and J are TRBV7-9 and TRBJ2-7; D is unresolved. Between the trimmed V and J ends, which lost 5 bases and 4 bases, there was a span of 9 bases. CDR3 size: 12 residues. Germline CDR1 and CDR2: SEHNR and FQNEAQ (reference sequence). CDR3 residues: CASSMDGYEQYF. The CDR3 DNA follows: TGTGCCAGCAGCATGGACGGGTACGAGCAGTACTTC.

Remarks on this clonotype: As the CDR3 is not closed by the conserved phenylalanine or tryptophan, this likely results from a read error. This chain links TRBV10-3 with TRBJ2-7, with unresolved D. Trimming took 6 bases from V and 3 from J, leaving 9 bases between them. CDR1 and CDR2 from the germline V gene are ENHRY and SYGVKD. CDR3 length: 12 residues. CDR3 sequence reads: CAIRQRVYEQYL. DNA of the CDR3: TGTGCCATCAGGCAACGAGTCTACGAGCAGTACCTC.

This chain uses TRBV9 with TRBJ2-2; D possibly corresponds to TRBD2 (6 bases). Per germline, CDR1 SGDLS and CDR2 YYNGEE. Trimming took 4 bases from V and 2 from J, leaving 12 bases between them. This CDR3 spans 15 amino acids. CDR3 sequence: CASSLLATNTGELFF. As DNA, the CDR3 is TGTGCCAGCAGCCTCCTAGCGACAAACACCGGGGAGCTGTTTTTT.

The J gene is TRBJ1-1, the V gene TRBV7-9; possible D gene TRBD1, 6 bases. Germline lookup yields CDR1 SEHNR and CDR2 FQNEAQ (reference sequence). The ends were cut back, 5 bases at V and 6 bases at J, with 13 bases in the middle. There are 13 residues in the CDR3. The CDR3 DNA reads TGTGCCAGCAGCCCCGAGGCAGGGGCTGAAGCTTTCTTT. Protein: CASSPEAGAEAFF.

As to this clonotype: A much larger clone sits a single nucleotide away, making a read error possible. The chain recombines TRBV7-6 with TRBJ2-2, with a weak D call TRBD2 (5 bases). Germline assignment: CDR1 SGHVS and CDR2 FNYEAQ. CDR3 length: 15 residues. This CDR3 is CASGLGVGNTGELLF. The CDR3 bases are TGTGCCAGCGGCCTAGGAGTTGGGAACACCGGGGAGCTGCTTTTT. Full variable domain (missing parts from reference TRBV7-6 and TRBJ2-2): GAGVSQSPRYKVTKRGQDVALRCDPISGHVSLYWYRQALGQGPEFLTYFNYEAQQDKSGLPNDRFSAERPEGSISTLTIQRTEQRDSAMYRCASGLGVGNTGELLFGEGSRLTVL.

Worth noting for this clonotype: Just one base apart from a much larger clone, this may be a read error. The CDR3 nucleotides read TGTGCCACCAGTGACCGACTAGGAGAGCAGTACTTC. Translation gives CATSDRLGEQYF. The chain links TRBV24-1 to TRBJ2-7; the D gene is possibly TRBD2 (6 bases). CDR3 length equals 12 residues. V lost 4 bases to trimming and J lost 7 bases, with 10 bases between them. Germline CDR1 reads KGHDR; CDR2 reads SFDVKD.

The chain links TRBV24-1 to TRBJ1-4; D is perhaps TRBD1 (5 bases). Per germline, CDR1 KGHDR and CDR2 SFDVKD. The CDR3 runs to 14 residues. Trimming stripped 7 bases from V and 7 bases from J, with 15 bases between. Written as DNA, the CDR3 is TGTGCCACCAGCCCCGGGACCGAAGGTGAAAAACTGTTTTTT. It translates to CATSPGTEGEKLFF.

The chain recombines TRBV7-9 with TRBJ1-1, with no clear D. Germline lookup yields CDR1 SEHNR and CDR2 FQNEAQ (reference sequence). V dropped 8 bases and J dropped 0 bases, with 16 bases sitting between them. The CDR3 runs to 15 residues. This chain's CDR3 is CASEILDGMNTEAFF. DNA for the CDR3: TGTGCCAGCGAGATTTTGGACGGAATGAACACTGAAGCTTTCTTT.

In its sample, this clonotype was seen a few times. The chain carries TRBV19 and TRBJ2-6; 14 bases fit TRBD2. This CDR3 spans 18 amino acids. Germline CDR1 LNHDA, CDR2 SQIVND (reference sequence). Trimming removed 5 bases from V and 0 bases from J; junction bases left unmatched: 3. CDR3 in DNA: TGTGCCAGTAGTCGGACTAGCGGGAGGAACTCTGGGGCCAACGTCCTGACTTTC. Translation: CASSRTSGRNSGANVLTF.

The chain combines TRBV11-1 with TRBJ2-7; 8 positions agree with TRBD1. Germline V gene lookup returns CDR1 SGHAT and CDR2 FQDESV (reference sequence). The junction had 9 bases not matched to a gene; V was cut back by 5 bases and J by 0 bases. The CDR3 spans 16 residues. CDR3 in DNA: TGTGCCAGCAGCGTCAGCCGGACAGGGAGCTCCTACGAGCAGTACTTC. Residues: CASSVSRTGSSYEQYF.

The chain couples TRBV7-2 to TRBJ2-7; possibly TRBD1 for D (6 bases). The CDR3 totals 16 residues. V was cut by 5 bases and J by 7 bases, with 24 bases left in between. Germline loops: CDR1 SGHTA, CDR2 FQGNSA. The DNA of the CDR3 is TGTGCCAGCAGCCAAGAGAGGACAGTCCTCTACGTGGAGCAGTACTTC. This codes for CASSQERTVLYVEQYF.

This clonotype was recorded at least ten times. The genes are TRBV9 and TRBJ2-5; 8 bases fit TRBD1. Germline CDR1 SGDLS, CDR2 YYNGEE. The CDR3 is 14 amino acids. V shed 3 bases and J 4 bases; nucleotides not matched to a gene: 5. CDR3 nucleotide sequence: TGTGCCAGCAGCGCCCCGGACAGGGCAGAGACCCAGTACTTC. Translating it yields CASSAPDRAETQYF.

As regards this clonotype: Germline and junction disagree at one end, which may indicate a read error. CDR3 DNA sequence: TGCGCCAGCAGCCAAGATCTCTCACCGAGTGGCTACACCTTC. It yields the protein CASSQDLSPSGYTF. This chain connects TRBV7-9 to TRBJ1-2; no definite D call. The CDR3 is 14 residues long. Germline V gene lookup returns CDR1 SEHNR and CDR2 FQNEAQ (reference sequence).

The V and J genes are TRBV20-1 and TRBJ1-1; TRBD1 aligns across 7 bases. Germline V gene lookup returns CDR1 DFQATT and CDR2 SNEGSKA (reference sequence). After removal of 5 bases from V and 1 base from J, the junction contained 7 bases not matched to a gene. The length of the CDR3 is 14 residues. The CDR3 reads CSAWPGGWNTEAFF. The CDR3 DNA sequence: TGCAGTGCTTGGCCAGGGGGGTGGAACACTGAAGCTTTCTTT.

This clonotype was detected ten times or more. The chain links TRBV5-1 to TRBJ1-5; D is possibly TRBD1 (6 bases). Germline loops: CDR1 SGHRS, CDR2 YFSETQ. V dropped 1 base and J dropped 6 bases, with 11 bases sitting between them. This CDR3 contains 14 residues. CDR3 bases: TGCGCCAGCAGCTTGTCGGGGGGCGGTCAGCCCCAGCATTTT. It codes for CASSLSGGGQPQHF. Full variable domain (outside the CDR3, taken from reference TRBV5-1 and TRBJ1-5): KAGVTQTPRYLIKTRGQQVTLSCSPISGHRSVSWYQQTPGQGLQFLFEYFSETQRNKGNFPGRFSGRQFSNSRSEMNVSTLELGDSALYLCASSLSGGGQPQHFGDGTRLSIL.

The chain recombines TRBV10-3 with TRBJ2-2; 9 bases agree with TRBD1. CDR1 is ENHRY, CDR2 SYGVKD, per germline. With V trimmed by 6 bases and J by 1 base, 9 bases remained unmatched. The CDR3 has 17 residues. The CDR3, as DNA: TGTGCCATCAGAGGTCCCCCGGACAGGGGGAACACCGGGGAGCTGTTTTTT. Residues: CAIRGPPDRGNTGELFF.